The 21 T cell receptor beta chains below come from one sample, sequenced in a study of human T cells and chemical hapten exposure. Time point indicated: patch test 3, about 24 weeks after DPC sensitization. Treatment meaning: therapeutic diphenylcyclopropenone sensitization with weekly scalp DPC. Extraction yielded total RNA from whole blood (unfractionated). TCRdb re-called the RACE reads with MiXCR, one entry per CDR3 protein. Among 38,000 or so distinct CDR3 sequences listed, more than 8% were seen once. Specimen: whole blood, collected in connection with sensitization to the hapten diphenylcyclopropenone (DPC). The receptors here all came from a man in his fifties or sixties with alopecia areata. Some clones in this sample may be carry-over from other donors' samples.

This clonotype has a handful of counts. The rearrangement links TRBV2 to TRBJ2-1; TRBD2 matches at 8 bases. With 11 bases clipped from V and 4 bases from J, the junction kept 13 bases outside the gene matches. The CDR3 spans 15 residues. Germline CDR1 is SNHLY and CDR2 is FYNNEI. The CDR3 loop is CAVPGTRSGYNEQFF. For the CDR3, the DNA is TGTGCCGTACCAGGGACTAGAAGTGGATACAATGAGCAGTTCTTC. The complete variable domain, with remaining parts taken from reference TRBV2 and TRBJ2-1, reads EPEVTQTPSHQVTQMGQEVILRCVPISNHLYFYWYRQILGQKVEFLVSFYNNEISEKSEIFDDQFSVERPDGSNFTLKIRSTKLEDSAMYFCAVPGTRSGYNEQFFGPGTRLTVL.

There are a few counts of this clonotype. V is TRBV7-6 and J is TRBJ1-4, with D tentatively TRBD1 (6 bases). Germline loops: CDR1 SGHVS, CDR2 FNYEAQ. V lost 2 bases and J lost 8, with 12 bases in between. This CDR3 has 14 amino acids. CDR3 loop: CASSLKGGVEKLFF. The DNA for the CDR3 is TGTGCCAGCAGCTTAAAGGGGGGAGTAGAAAAACTGTTTTTT. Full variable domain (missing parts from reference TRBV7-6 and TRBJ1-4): GAGVSQSPRYKVTKRGQDVALRCDPISGHVSLYWYRQALGQGPEFLTYFNYEAQQDKSGLPNDRFSAERPEGSISTLTIQRTEQRDSAMYRCASSLKGGVEKLFFGSGTQLSVL.

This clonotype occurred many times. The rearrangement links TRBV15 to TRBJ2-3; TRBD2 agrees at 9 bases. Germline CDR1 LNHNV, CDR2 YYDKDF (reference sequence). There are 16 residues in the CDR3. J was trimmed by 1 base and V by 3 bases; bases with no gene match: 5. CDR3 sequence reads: CATSSEAGGGTDTQYF. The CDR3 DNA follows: TGTGCCACCAGCAGTGAAGCGGGAGGAGGCACAGATACGCAGTATTTT.

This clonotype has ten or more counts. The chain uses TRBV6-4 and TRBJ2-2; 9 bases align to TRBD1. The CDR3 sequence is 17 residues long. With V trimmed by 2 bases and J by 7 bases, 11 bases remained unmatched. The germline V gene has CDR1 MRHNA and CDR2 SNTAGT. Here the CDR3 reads CASSDLIRDRALGELFF. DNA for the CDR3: TGTGCCAGCAGTGACCTTATCCGGGACAGGGCTCTCGGGGAGCTGTTTTTT.

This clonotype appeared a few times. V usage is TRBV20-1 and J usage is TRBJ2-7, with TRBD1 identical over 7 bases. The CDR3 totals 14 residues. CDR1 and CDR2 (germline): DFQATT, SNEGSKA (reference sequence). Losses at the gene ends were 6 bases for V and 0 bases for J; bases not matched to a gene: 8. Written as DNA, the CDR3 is TGCAGTGCAACCGACAGGGCTAGCTCCTACGAGCAGTACTTC. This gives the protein CSATDRASSYEQYF.

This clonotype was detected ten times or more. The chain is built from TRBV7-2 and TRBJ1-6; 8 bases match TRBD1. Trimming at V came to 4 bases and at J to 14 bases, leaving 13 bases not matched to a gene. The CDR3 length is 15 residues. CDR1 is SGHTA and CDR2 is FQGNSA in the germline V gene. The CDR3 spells CASSSGTGVKGALHF. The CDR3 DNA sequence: TGTGCCAGCAGCTCGGGGACAGGCGTTAAGGGGGCCCTCCACTTT.

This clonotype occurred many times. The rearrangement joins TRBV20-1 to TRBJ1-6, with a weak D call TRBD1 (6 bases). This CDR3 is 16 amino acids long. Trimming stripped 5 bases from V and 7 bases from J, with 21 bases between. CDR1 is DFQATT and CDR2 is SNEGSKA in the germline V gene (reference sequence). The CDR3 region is CSALGGQGLLNSPLHF. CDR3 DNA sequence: TGCAGTGCTCTTGGGGGGCAGGGACTCTTGAATTCACCCCTCCACTTT.

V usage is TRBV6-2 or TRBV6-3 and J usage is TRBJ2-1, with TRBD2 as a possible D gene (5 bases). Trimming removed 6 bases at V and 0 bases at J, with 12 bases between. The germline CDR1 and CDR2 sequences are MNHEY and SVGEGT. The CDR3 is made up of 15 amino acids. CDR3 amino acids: CASRADYGSYNEQFF. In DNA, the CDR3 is TGTGCCAGCAGGGCCGACTACGGCTCCTACAATGAGCAGTTCTTC.

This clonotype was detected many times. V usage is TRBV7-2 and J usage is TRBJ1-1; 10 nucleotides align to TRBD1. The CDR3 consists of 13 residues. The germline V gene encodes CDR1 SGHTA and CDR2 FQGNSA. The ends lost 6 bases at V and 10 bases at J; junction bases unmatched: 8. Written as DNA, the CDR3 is TGTGCCAGCAGGCGTGACAGGGGGCGCTTAGCTTTCTTT. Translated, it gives CASRRDRGRLAFF.

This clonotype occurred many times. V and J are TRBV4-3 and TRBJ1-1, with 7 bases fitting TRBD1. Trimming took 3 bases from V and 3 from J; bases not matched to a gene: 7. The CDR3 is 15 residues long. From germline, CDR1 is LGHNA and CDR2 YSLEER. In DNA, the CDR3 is TGCGCCAGCAGCCATTACAGGGGTCGAGACACTGAAGCTTTCTTT. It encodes CASSHYRGRDTEAFF.

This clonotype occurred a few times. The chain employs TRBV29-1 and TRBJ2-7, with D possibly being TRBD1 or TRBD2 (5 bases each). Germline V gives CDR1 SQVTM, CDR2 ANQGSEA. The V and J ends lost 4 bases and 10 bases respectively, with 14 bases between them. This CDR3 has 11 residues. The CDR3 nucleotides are TGCAGCGTTGTAACCGGGGCGATCCAGTACTTC. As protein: CSVVTGAIQYF.

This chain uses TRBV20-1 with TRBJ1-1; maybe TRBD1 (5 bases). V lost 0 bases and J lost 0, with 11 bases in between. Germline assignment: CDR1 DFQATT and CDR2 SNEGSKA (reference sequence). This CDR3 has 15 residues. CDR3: CSARDWRQMNTEAFF. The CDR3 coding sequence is TGCAGTGCTAGAGATTGGAGACAGATGAACACTGAAGCTTTCTTT.

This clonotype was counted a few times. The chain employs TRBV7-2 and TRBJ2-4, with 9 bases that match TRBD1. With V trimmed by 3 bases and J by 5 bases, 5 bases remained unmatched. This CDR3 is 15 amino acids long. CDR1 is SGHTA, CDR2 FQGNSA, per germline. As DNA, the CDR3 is TGTGCCAGCAGCTTCGACAGGGGGTCCCAAAACATTCAGTACTTC. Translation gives CASSFDRGSQNIQYF.

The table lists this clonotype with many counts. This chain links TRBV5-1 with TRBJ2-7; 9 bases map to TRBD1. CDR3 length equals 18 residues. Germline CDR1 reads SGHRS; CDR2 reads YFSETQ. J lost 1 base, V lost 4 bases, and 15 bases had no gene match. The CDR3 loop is CASSLRATGTGPSYEQYF. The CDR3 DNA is TGCGCCAGCAGCCTGAGAGCTACCGGGACAGGGCCATCCTACGAGCAGTACTTC.

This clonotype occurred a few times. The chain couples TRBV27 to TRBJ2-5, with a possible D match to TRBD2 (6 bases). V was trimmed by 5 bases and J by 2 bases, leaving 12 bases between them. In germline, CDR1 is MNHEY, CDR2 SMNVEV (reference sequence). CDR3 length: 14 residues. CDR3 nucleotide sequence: TGTGCCAGCAGTATCCTTAGCGGACAAGAGACCCAGTACTTC. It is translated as CASSILSGQETQYF.

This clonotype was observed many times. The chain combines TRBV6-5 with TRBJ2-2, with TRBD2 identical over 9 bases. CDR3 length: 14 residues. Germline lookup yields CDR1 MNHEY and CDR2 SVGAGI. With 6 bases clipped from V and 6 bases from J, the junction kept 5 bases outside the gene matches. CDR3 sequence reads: CASSRTSEAGELFF. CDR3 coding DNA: TGTGCCAGCAGCCGGACTAGCGAGGCCGGGGAGCTGTTTTTT.

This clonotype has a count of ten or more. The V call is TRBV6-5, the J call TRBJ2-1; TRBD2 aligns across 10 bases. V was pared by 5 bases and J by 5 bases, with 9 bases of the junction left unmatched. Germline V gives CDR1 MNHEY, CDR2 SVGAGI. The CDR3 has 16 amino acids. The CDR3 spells CASSHLAGDLHNEQFF. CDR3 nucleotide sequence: TGTGCCAGCAGTCACCTAGCGGGAGATCTCCACAATGAGCAGTTCTTC.

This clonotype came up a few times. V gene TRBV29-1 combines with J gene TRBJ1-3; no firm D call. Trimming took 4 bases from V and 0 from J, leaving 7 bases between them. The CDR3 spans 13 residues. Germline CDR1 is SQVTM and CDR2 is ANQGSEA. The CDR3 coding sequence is TGCAGCGTTGCGGGTCCCTCTGGAAACACCATATATTTT. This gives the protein CSVAGPSGNTIYF.

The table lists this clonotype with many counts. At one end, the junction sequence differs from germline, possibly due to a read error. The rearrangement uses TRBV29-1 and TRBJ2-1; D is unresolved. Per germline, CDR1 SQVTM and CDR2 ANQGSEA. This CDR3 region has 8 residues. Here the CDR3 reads CSVETSHF. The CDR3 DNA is TGCAGCGTTGAAACTTCCCACTTC.

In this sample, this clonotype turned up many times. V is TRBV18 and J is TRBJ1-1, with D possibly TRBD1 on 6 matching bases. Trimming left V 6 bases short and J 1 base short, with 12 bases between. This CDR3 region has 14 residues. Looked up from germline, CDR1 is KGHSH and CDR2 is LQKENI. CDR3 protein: CASSTGLGNTEAFF. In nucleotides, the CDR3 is TGTGCCAGCTCGACAGGACTGGGGAACACTGAAGCTTTCTTT.

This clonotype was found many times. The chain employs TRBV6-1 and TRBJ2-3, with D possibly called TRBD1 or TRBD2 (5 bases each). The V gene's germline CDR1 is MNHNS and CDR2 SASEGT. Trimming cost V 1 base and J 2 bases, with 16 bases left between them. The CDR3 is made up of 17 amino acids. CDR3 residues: CASSEGGGPPNTDTQYF. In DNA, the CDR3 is TGTGCCAGCAGTGAAGGGGGCGGGCCACCTAACACAGATACGCAGTATTTT.